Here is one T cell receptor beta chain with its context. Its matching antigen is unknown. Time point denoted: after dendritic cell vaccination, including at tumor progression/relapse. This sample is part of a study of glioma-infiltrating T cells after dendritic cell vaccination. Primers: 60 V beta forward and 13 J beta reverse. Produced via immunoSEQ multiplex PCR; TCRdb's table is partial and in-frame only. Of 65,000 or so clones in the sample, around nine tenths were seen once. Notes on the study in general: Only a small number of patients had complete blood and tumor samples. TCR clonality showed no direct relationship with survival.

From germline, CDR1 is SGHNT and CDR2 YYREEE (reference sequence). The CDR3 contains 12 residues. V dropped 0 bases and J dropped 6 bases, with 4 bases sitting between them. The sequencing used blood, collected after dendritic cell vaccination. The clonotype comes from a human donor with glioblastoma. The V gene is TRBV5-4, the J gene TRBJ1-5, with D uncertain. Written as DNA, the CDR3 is TGTGCCAGCAGCTTGGACAGTCAGCCCCAGCATTTT. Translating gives CASSLDSQPQHF.